Sequencing of this TCR beta chain was carried out in a study of CD8 T cells in ankylosing spondylitis. Study-level findings and limits: Made up of 7 to 9 highly homologous variants, a TCR beta motif appeared characteristic of ankylosing spondylitis blood. Disease-linked clones had a CD8+ phenotype and relatively low frequency in peripheral blood. The clones that were linked to disease were reported to be significantly enriched in matched synovial fluid samples from ankylosing spondylitis patients.

Ten or more counts support this clonotype. What it recognizes is unknown. In making TCR beta libraries, quantitative 5'-RACE with molecular barcodes was used. Each CDR3 protein gets one entry after TCRdb re-called the 5' RACE reads with MiXCR. This sample has approximately 220,000 distinct CDR3 sequences, with approximately 24% found just once. J lost 4 bases, V lost 4 bases, and 9 bases had no gene match. The CDR3 length is 16 residues. The germline V gene has CDR1 MNHEY and CDR2 SMNVEV (reference sequence). The genes are TRBV27 and TRBJ1-5; 8 positions match TRBD1. The sequence came from a male donor with ankylosing spondylitis or in good health (not recorded which). The sample was blood, either unsorted or a sorted T cell fraction (not recorded which). CDR3 nucleotide sequence: TGTGCCAGCAGTTCCCATGGACAGGGAAAGAATCAGCCCCAGCATTTT. This translates into CASSSHGQGKNQPQHF.